The 9 T cell receptor beta chains reported below all come from one sample, sequenced in a study of blood T cell repertoires in COVID-19. Clones were read by immunoSEQ multiplex PCR, and TCRdb kept only the in-frame ones, dropping some. The sample has about 130,000 clones; 65% to 90% are singletons. Sequencing was done on a sample of peripheral blood. These TCRs come from a man aged 80 or over with active or convalescent COVID-19.

This chain connects TRBV19 to TRBJ1-1; TRBD1 matches at 11 bases. This CDR3 is 18 amino acids long. V shed 4 bases and J 0 bases; nucleotides not matched to a gene: 10. Germline V gives CDR1 LNHDA, CDR2 SQIVND (reference sequence). DNA for the CDR3: TGTGCCAGTAGTAACCGGACAGGGGGCTCCCTAATGAACACTGAAGCTTTCTTT. Its protein product is CASSNRTGGSLMNTEAFF.

This clone has just a few counts. The chain couples TRBV3-1 (or the pseudogene TRBV3-2) to TRBJ1-1; D possibly corresponds to TRBD1 (6 bases). The CDR3 totals 17 residues. The germline V gene has CDR1 LGHDT and CDR2 YNNKEL (reference sequence). Trimming stripped 4 bases from V and 1 base from J, with 19 bases between. This chain's CDR3 is CASSPERGGSGNTEAFF. Here the CDR3 DNA reads TGTGCCAGCAGCCCCGAAAGGGGGGGATCGGGGAACACTGAAGCTTTCTTT.

J is TRBJ2-5 and V is TRBV27; 8 bases are a match to TRBD1. With 6 bases clipped from V and 5 bases from J, the junction kept 17 bases outside the gene matches. From germline, CDR1 is MNHEY and CDR2 SMNVEV (reference sequence). The CDR3 covers 17 residues. The CDR3 region is CASSLGFRGRLGETQYF. CDR3 nucleotides: TGTGCCAGCAGCCTAGGGTTCAGGGGGCGCCTAGGGGAGACCCAGTACTTC.

The J gene is TRBJ2-3, the V gene TRBV29-1; 8 bases align to TRBD1. The CDR3 runs to 17 residues. Germline CDR1 and CDR2: SQVTM and ANQGSEA. V dropped 5 bases and J dropped 1; count of bases not matched to a gene: 14. DNA for the CDR3: TGCAGCGTTACCGGGACAGGTGGGGAACCCTGCACAGATACGCAGTATTTT. Translated: CSVTGTGGEPCTDTQYF.

This clone was picked up a small number of times. The genes are TRBV6-6 and TRBJ1-1; no firm D call. The CDR3 sequence is 13 residues long. Germline V gives CDR1 MNHNY, CDR2 SVGAGI (reference sequence). The V end was cut by 7 bases, the J end by 4 bases, with 13 bases between. In DNA form, the CDR3 reads TGTGCCAGCACAAGCATCCGCGGCACTGAAGCTTTCTTT. This gives the protein CASTSIRGTEAFF.

V gene TRBV4-1 combines with J gene TRBJ2-3, with 8 bases matching TRBD2. The length of the CDR3 is 16 residues. J lost 4 bases, V lost 0 bases, and 6 bases had no gene match. CDR1 is MGHRA and CDR2 is YSYEKL in the germline V gene. CDR3 coding DNA: TGCGCCAGCAGCCAAGAAAGGCTAGCGGGTCCAGATACGCAGTATTTT. Protein sequence: CASSQERLAGPDTQYF.

This clone showed up just once. The gene calls are TRBV6-5 and TRBJ1-1; unclear D gene. The V gene's germline CDR1 is MNHEY and CDR2 SVGAGI. Between the trimmed V and J ends, which lost 6 bases and 4 bases, there was a span of 12 bases. CDR3 length equals 13 residues. CDR3 amino acids: CASRPGGLTEAFF. CDR3 bases: TGTGCCAGCAGGCCAGGAGGGCTCACTGAAGCTTTCTTT.

The chain joins TRBV5-1 to TRBJ2-2; D is undetermined. Germline CDR1 and CDR2: SGHRS and YFSETQ. The length of the CDR3 is 15 residues. Trimming left V 3 bases short and J 0 bases short, with 9 bases between. The CDR3 DNA reads TGCGCCAGCAGCTCGACAATTACGAACACCGGGGAGCTGTTTTTT. Protein: CASSSTITNTGELFF.

This sequence joins TRBV7-2 and TRBJ2-2; TRBD2 aligns across 12 bases. This CDR3 contains 15 residues. Germline V gene lookup returns CDR1 SGHTA and CDR2 FQGNSA. V lost 5 bases, J lost 5 bases, and 3 bases stayed unmatched. CDR3 DNA: TGTGCCAGCAGCCCCACTAGCGGGAGGACCGGGGAGCTGTTTTTT. Protein product: CASSPTSGRTGELFF.